This passage covers 10 T cell receptor beta chains from one sample sequenced in a study of blood T cell repertoires in COVID-19. The method was immunoSEQ multiplex PCR; TCRdb's version includes in-frame clones alone and lacks a portion of them. The repertoire includes fewer than 300,000 clones, 84% of them detected once, and roughly 8.6% sits in the top ten. The material sequenced was peripheral blood. These receptors originate from a human donor in a cohort sampled during active COVID-19.

This clone appeared once. The chain is built from TRBV7-6 and TRBJ1-1, with D unresolved. Germline CDR1 and CDR2: SGHVS and FNYEAQ. Trimming stripped 1 base from V and 0 bases from J, with 9 bases between. There are 15 residues in the CDR3. Written as DNA, the CDR3 is TGTGCCAGCAGCTTAGGGAACAGCATGAACACTGAAGCTTTCTTT. As protein: CASSLGNSMNTEAFF.

The chain couples TRBV5-1 to TRBJ1-2; weak D call: TRBD1 (6 bases). CDR3 length equals 16 residues. Per the germline V gene, CDR1 is SGHRS and CDR2 is YFSETQ. Trimming removed 0 bases at V and 2 bases at J, with 14 bases between. The CDR3 reads CASSLAGQTQNYGYTF. CDR3 nucleotide sequence: TGCGCCAGCAGCTTGGCTGGACAGACCCAGAACTATGGCTACACCTTC.

V gene TRBV5-1 combines with J gene TRBJ2-6; no clear D gene. The CDR3 covers 15 residues. V was clipped by 2 bases and J by 0 bases, with 6 bases between them. The germline V gene has CDR1 SGHRS and CDR2 YFSETQ. This chain's CDR3 is CASSFTVSGANVLTF. DNA for the CDR3: TGCGCCAGCAGCTTCACTGTCTCTGGGGCCAACGTCCTGACTTTC. Based on the CDR3 plus reference TRBV5-1 and TRBJ2-6, the full variable domain is KAGVTQTPRYLIKTRGQQVTLSCSPISGHRSVSWYQQTPGQGLQFLFEYFSETQRNKGNFPGRFSGRQFSNSRSEMNVSTLELGDSALYLCASSFTVSGANVLTFGAGSRLTVL.

The chain combines TRBV29-1 with TRBJ1-1, with TRBD1 matching over 9 bases. The germline V gene encodes CDR1 SQVTM and CDR2 ANQGSEA. This CDR3 has 15 amino acids. J was trimmed by 4 bases and V by 0 bases; bases with no gene match: 6. Here the CDR3 reads CSVEDTGGRSTEAFF. The CDR3 DNA follows: TGCAGCGTTGAAGACACAGGGGGCAGGAGCACTGAAGCTTTCTTT.

The V call is TRBV6-1, the J call TRBJ2-7; TRBD1 agrees at 7 bases. The germline CDR1 and CDR2 sequences are MNHNS and SASEGT. The J segment lost 2 bases and the V segment lost 0 bases, leaving 7 bases of the junction unmatched. The CDR3 extends over 16 amino acids. CDR3 sequence (DNA): TGTGCCAGCAGTGAAGCACAGGGGAAGATGACCTACGAGCAGTACTTC. This encodes CASSEAQGKMTYEQYF.

This chain joins TRBV7-3 and TRBJ2-1; the D gene is possibly TRBD2 (6 bases). This CDR3 has 15 amino acids. Trimming stripped 4 bases from V and 2 bases from J, with 12 bases between. CDR1 is SGHTA and CDR2 is FQGTGA in the germline V gene. As DNA, the CDR3 is TGTGCCAGCAGCTCCGGAGGAGGGACCTACAATGAGCAGTTCTTC. Its protein product is CASSSGGGTYNEQFF. Filled out from reference TRBV7-3 and TRBJ2-1, the complete variable domain reads GAGVSQTPSNKVTEKGKYVELRCDPISGHTALYWYRQSLGQGPEFLIYFQGTGAADDSGLPNDRFFAVRPEGSVSTLKIQRTERGDSAVYLCASSSGGGTYNEQFFGPGTRLTVL.

The genes are TRBV19 and TRBJ1-2; 7 bases line up with TRBD1. Per the germline V gene, CDR1 is LNHDA and CDR2 is SQIVND (reference sequence). The CDR3 is 14 amino acids. V dropped 1 base and J dropped 4; count of bases not matched to a gene: 3. The CDR3 DNA reads as TGTGCCAGTAGTATAGGAGGGGGCGGCTATGGCTACACCTTC. Protein sequence: CASSIGGGGYGYTF.

The chain has TRBV18 and TRBJ1-1; TRBD1 agrees at 8 bases. The CDR3 spans 15 residues. The V gene end was trimmed by 2 bases and the J gene end by 1 base; junction bases not matched to a gene: 3. In germline, CDR1 is KGHSH, CDR2 LQKENI. The CDR3 DNA reads TGTGCCAGCTCACCAGGACAGGGAAGGAACACTGAAGCTTTCTTT. Its protein product is CASSPGQGRNTEAFF.

This clone was detected only once. The V call is TRBV6-1, the J call TRBJ2-7, with TRBD1 identical over 7 bases. After removal of 2 bases from V and 3 bases from J, the junction contained 7 bases not matched to a gene. This CDR3 has 15 residues. CDR1 and CDR2 from the germline V gene are MNHNS and SASEGT. The CDR3 nucleotides are TGTGCCAGCAGTGAAAGGGACAGCACCCTCTACGAGCAGTACTTC. It translates to CASSERDSTLYEQYF.

This clone is a singleton in its sample. The rearrangement links TRBV19 to TRBJ2-3, with TRBD2 matching over 7 bases. The CDR3 is 16 residues long. The junction had 13 bases not matched to a gene; V was cut back by 4 bases and J by 6 bases. Per germline, CDR1 LNHDA and CDR2 SQIVND (reference sequence). CDR3 nucleotide sequence: TGTGCCAGTAGTAGGACCTTAAGCGGGGTAGGGGATACGCAGTATTTT. Translated: CASSRTLSGVGDTQYF.